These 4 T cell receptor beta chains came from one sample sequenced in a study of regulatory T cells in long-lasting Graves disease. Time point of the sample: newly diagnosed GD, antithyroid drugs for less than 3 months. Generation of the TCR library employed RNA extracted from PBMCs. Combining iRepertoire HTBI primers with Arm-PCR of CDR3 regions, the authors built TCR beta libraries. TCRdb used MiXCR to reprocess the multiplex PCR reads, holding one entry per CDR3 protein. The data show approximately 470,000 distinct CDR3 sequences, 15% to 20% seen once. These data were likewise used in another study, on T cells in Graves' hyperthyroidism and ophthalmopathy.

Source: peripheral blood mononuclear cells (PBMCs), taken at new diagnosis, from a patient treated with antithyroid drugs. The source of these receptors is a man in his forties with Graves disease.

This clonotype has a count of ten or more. CDR3 residues: CSVEDAVQGAYEQYF. CDR3 coding DNA: TGCAGCGTTGAAGATGCTGTACAGGGGGCCTACGAGCAGTACTTC. The V gene is TRBV29-1, the J gene TRBJ2-7; TRBD1 matches at 8 bases. This CDR3 is built from 15 residues. Germline-derived CDR1 and CDR2 are SQVTM and ANQGSEA. V lost 0 bases, J lost 2 bases, and 6 bases stayed unmatched.

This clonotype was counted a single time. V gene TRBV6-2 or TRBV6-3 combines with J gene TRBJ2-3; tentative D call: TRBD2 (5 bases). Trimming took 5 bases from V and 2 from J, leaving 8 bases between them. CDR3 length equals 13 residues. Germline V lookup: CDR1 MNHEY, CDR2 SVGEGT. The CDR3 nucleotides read TGTGCCAGCAGTGGACTCCTCACAGATACGCAGTATTTT. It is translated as CASSGLLTDTQYF.

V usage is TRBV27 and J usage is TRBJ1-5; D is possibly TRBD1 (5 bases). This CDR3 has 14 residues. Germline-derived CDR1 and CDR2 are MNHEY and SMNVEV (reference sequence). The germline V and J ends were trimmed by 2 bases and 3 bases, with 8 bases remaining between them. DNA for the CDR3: TGTGCCAGCAGTTTACAGGGTAACAATCAGCCCCAGCATTTT. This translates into CASSLQGNNQPQHF.

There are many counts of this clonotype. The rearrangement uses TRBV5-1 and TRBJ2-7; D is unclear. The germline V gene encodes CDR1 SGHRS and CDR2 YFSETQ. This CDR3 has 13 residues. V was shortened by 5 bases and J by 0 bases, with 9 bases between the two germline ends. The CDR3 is CASRSLVSYEQYF. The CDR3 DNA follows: TGCGCCAGCAGGTCCTTAGTCTCCTACGAGCAGTACTTC.